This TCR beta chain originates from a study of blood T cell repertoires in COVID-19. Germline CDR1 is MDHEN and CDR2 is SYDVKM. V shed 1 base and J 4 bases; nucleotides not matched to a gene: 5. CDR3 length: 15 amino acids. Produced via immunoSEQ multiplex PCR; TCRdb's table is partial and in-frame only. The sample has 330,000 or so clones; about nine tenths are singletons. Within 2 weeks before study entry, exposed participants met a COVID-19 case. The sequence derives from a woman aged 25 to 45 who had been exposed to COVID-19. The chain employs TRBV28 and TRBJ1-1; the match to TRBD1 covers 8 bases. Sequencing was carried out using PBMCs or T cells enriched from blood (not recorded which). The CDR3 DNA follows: TGTGCCAGCAGTTTATACAGGGGGACGACCACTGAAGCTTTCTTT. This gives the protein CASSLYRGTTTEAFF.